The source of this T cell receptor (beta chain) is a study of tumor-infiltrating lymphocytes in localized non-small cell lung cancer (dated by TCRdb to the early 2020s). Some background on the complete study: The cohort covered several histologies, both smokers and never-smokers, and patients whose samples were collected after neoadjuvant chemotherapy. In total, the ICON cohort was made up of approximately 150 surgical patients who had localized non-small cell lung cancer and whose tumors were resected. Resected tumor tissue and uninvolved lung tissue described as non-adjacent to the tumor were contributed by each patient, with both tissues obtained from the same patient. Alongside flow cytometry, multiplex immunofluorescence, RNA-seq, exome sequencing and proteomics, TCR sequencing was applied to the same patients as one of several integrated assays. A total of around 50 patients were part of the paired comparison of immunoSEQ T-cell fraction between tumor and uninvolved lung. The investigation overall reported the following: Because different assays used different pieces of the same tissue, intratumor heterogeneity could not be separated from technical variation. Higher T cell infiltration in tumors than in uninvolved lung tissue was supported by TCRbeta sequencing, consistent with immunofluorescence CD3 counts. Because assay coverage varied across patients depending on available tissue quantity, TCR sequencing was performed for only a subset of the cohort. No difference in TCR-derived T-cell fraction was observed between the flow cytometry-defined immunotypes IM1 (good prognosis) and IM2 (poor prognosis). Recurrence-free survival showed no association with tumor T-cell fraction from TCR sequencing (p = 0.61).

As for this clone: Its specific antigen is unknown. Qualities for individual bases were not recorded, and no much larger clone is one base off.

The first patient joined ICON in the first half of 2016, and enrollment wrapped up when the last patient was enrolled in late 2018. From a subcohort of 76 patients, fresh tumor and matched uninvolved tissue were collected for in-depth immune analyses, including TCR sequencing. No cell sorting was done, and TCR sequencing was instead run on DNA isolated from bulk tissue. The immunoSEQ assay used for TCR sequencing gave the T-cell fraction in both tumor and uninvolved lung tissue. The study's own analysis went as follows. For survival analysis, patients were divided into high (upper tertile) and low (lower two tertiles) T-cell fraction groups, which were compared by log-rank test. A signed-rank test was used to test paired tumor versus uninvolved lung differences in T-cell fraction. TCRdb obtained this table from immuneACCESS and retained in-frame rearrangements with V and J assigned. These tables miss some clones; where compared with another copy, unresolved V genes account for less than half of the shortfall, and the remainder is unexplained. The V and J calls and clone size come from that table; D and trimming were worked out from the DNA. Here the sample has 13,000 or so clones; roughly 80% occur a single time. In total, the top ten clones hold 10% to 15% of the sample.

The germline V gene (reference sequence) supplies CDR1 SEHNR and CDR2 FQNEAQ. From cysteine to phenylalanine, the CDR3 is 14 amino acids long. Only the CDR3 part of the read is kept: 42 bases, read in frame from the first base. In this chain, TRBV7-9 is recombined with TRBJ2-5; the D gene is tentatively TRBD1 or TRBD2, each matching 5 bases. With the DNA end fitting TRBJ2-7 better, the J assignment may be wrong. The clonotype comes from a human donor with non-small cell lung cancer. The specimen sequenced was lung tumor tissue. CDR3 sequence: CASSFSGGSYEQYF. The DNA reads as follows: TGTGCCAGCAGCTTTAGTGGGGGCTCCTACGAGCAGTACTTC.